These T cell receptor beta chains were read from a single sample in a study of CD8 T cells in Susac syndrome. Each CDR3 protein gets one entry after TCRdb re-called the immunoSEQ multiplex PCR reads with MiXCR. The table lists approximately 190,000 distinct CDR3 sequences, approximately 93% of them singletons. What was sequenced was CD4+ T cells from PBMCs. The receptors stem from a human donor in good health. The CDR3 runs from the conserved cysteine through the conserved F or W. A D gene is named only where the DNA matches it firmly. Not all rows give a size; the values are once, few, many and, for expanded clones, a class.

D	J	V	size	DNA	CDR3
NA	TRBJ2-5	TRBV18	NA	TGTGCCAGCTCACCACTCCCCCAAGAGACCCAGTACTTC	CASSPLPQETQYF
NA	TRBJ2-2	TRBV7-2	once	TGTGCCAGCAGCTTGGTCCCGGTCACCGGGGAGCTGTTTTTT	CASSLVPVTGELFF
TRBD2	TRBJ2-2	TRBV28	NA	TGTGCCGGCGGGGGGGCCAATTCCGGGGAGCTGTTTTTT	CAGGGANSGELFF
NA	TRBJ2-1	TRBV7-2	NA	TGTGCCAGCAGCTTAGGGGGTAGCAGCCATGAGCAGTTCTTC	CASSLGGSSHEQFF
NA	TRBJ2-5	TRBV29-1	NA	TGCAGCGTTGAAGTTACTGGGGAGACCCAGTACTTC	CSVEVTGETQYF
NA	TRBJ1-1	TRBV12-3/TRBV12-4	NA	TGTGCCAGCAGTTTATCCGGGACCCCAGAAGCTTTCTTT	CASSLSGTPEAFF
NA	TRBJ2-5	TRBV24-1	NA	TGTGCCACCAGTGATCCGGGACTTAAGAAACAAGAGACCCAGTACTTC	CATSDPGLKKQETQYF
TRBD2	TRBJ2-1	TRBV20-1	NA	TGCAGTGCTAGAGCCATTAGCGGGGGGGCCTACAATGAGCAGTTCTTC	CSARAISGGAYNEQFF
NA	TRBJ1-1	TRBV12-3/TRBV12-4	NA	TGTGCCAGCAGTTTCCATCGGGGGGCTGGGGCTTTCTTT	CASSFHRGAGAFF
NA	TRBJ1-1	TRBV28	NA	TGTGCCAGCAGTTTATCCACGCGGGGCACTGAAGCTTTCTTT	CASSLSTRGTEAFF
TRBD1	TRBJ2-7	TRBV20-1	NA	TGCAGTGCCCATCCCCTGACAGGGGCTAAGTCCGAGCAGTACTTC	CSAHPLTGAKSEQYF
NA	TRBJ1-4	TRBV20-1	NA	TGCAGTGCCGGAAACTTTAATGAAAAACTGTTTTTT	CSAGNFNEKLFF
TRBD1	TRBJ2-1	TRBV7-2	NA	TGTGCCAGCAGCCCCCCCGGGACAGGGGGTAGTGAGCAGTTCTTC	CASSPPGTGGSEQFF
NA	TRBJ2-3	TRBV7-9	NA	TGTGCCAGCAGGGCAGATACGCAGTATTTT	CASRADTQYF